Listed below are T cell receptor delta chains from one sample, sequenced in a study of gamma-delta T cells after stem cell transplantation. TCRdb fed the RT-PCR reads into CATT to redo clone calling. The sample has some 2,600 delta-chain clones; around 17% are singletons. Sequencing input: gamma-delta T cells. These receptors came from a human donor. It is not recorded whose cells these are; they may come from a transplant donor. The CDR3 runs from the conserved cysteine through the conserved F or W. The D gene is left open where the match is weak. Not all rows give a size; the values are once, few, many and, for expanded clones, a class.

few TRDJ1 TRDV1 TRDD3 TGTGCTCTTGGGGCCTTTACTGGGGGATCCACTGATAAACTCATCTTT CALGAFTGGSTDKLIF
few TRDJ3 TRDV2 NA TGTGCCTGTGACACCGTCGGGGACCACAGCTCCTGGGACACCCGACAGATGTTTTTC CACDTVGDHSSWDTRQMFF
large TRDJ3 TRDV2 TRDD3 TGTGCCTGTGACACGAGCTGGGGGATACGTTCCTGGGACACCCGACAGATGTTTTTC CACDTSWGIRSWDTRQMFF
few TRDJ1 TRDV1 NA TGTGCTCTTGGGCCTAGGCGGGAGATACGATACCCCTTAGTGGGGGCCTCCCGAAGACCAAAACTCATCTTT CALGPRREIRYPLVGASRRPKLIF
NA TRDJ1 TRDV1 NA TGTGCTCTTGGGGGGTGGGCAGAACACCTTTTGCTGTACACCGATAAACTCATCTTT CALGGWAEHLLLYTDKLIF
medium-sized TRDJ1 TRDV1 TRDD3 TGTGCTCTTGGGGGGAAGGCCTTCCTACTGGGGGATATTGTCACCGATAAACTCATCTTT CALGGKAFLLGDIVTDKLIF
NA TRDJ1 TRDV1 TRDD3 TGTGCTCTTGTGCTTCCTAGTACTGGGGGATACACCGATAAACTCATCTTT CALVLPSTGGYTDKLIF
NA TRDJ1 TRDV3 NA TGTGCCTTTACAGCTGTCTGCAGGAGACTCGGGGCCGATAAACTCATCTTT CAFTAVCRRLGADKLIF
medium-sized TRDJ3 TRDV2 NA TGTGCCTGTGACACCGGGGGCCTACTGGGAGGCACACGCTCCTGGGACACCCGACAGATGTTTTTC CACDTGGLLGGTRSWDTRQMFF
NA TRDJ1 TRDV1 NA TGTGCTCTTGGGGAGCGCGTATTCCTTGAGGGGACCGATAAACTCATCTTT CALGERVFLEGTDKLIF
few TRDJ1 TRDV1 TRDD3 TGTGCTCTTGGGAACCTAGTTGGGGGACGTACCGATAAACTCATCTTT CALGNLVGGRTDKLIF
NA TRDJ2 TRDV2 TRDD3 TGTGCCTGTGACTTACTGGGGGATCCTTTGACATCCCAACTCTTCTTT CACDLLGDPLTSQLFF
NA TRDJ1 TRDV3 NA TGTGCCTTTATGATCCCGGGGGGCACCGATAAACTCATCTTT CAFMIPGGTDKLIF
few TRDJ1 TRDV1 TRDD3 TGTGCTCTTGGGGAGGCTTTCCTACCTCCACTGGGGGATACTCGGGCCGATAAACTCATCTTT CALGEAFLPPLGDTRADKLIF
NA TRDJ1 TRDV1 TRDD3 TGTGCTCTTGGGGAGGTCTTTTCCCTTCCAAGGGGATACAGTCCCGATAAACTCATCTTT CALGEVFSLPRGYSPDKLIF
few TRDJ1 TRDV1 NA TGTGCTCTTGGGGAACTTCTATATCGGGGGGCCCCGTACACCGATAAACTCATCTTT CALGELLYRGAPYTDKLIF
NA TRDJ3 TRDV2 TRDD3 TGTGCCTGTGACCCTCTGGGGGATCTTAGCTCCTGGGGCACCCGACAGATGTTTTTC CACDPLGDLSSWGTRQMFF
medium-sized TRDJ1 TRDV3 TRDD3 TGTGCCTTGGCCCGTCGGGGGGGATACGGAAGGGTCTTAGGGGCTAAACTCATCTTT CALARRGGYGRVLGAKLIF
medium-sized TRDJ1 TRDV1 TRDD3 TGTGCTCTTGGGGAACTGTCTGGGGGATACGACCCCCCTTGGTTAACCGATAAACTCATCTTT CALGELSGGYDPPWLTDKLIF
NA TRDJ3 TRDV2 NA TGTGCCTGTGACACCGACGGGGCTCGCTCCTGGTACACCCGACAGATGTTTTTC CACDTDGARSWYTRQMFF
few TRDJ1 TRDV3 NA TGTGCCTTCGGGCAAGGCTGGGGACCAAACTTCTACACCGATAAACTCATCTTT CAFGQGWGPNFYTDKLIF
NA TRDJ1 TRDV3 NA TGTGCCTTCAGTGCGCCAGACACCGATAAACTCATCTTT CAFSAPDTDKLIF
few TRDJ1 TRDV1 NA TGTGCTCTTGGGGAAAGAGCTACCGGAATGACCCAGTACACCGATAAACTCATCTTT CALGERATGMTQYTDKLIF
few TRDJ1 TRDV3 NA TGTGCCCTCAGTGCGCCAGACACCGATAAACTCATCTTT CALSAPDTDKLIF
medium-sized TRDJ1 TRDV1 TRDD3 TGTGCTCTTGGGGAACAGGCGTTGGGGGCACGCGGGACTTGTACTGGGGGATCCTCAGGCAAACTCATCTTT CALGEQALGARGTCTGGSSGKLIF
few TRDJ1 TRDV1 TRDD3 TGTGCTCTTGGAAACTCGTACTGGGGGATAATCGATAAACTCATCTTT CALGNSYWGIIDKLIF
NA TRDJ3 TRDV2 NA TGTGCCTGTGACACCCTGCGGACCGACTCCTGGGACACCCTACAGATGTTTTTC CACDTLRTDSWDTLQMFF
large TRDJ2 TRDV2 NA TGTGCCTGTGACAGGGGGGGATTGACAGCACAACTCTTCTTT CACDRGGLTAQLFF
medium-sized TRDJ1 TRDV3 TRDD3 TGTGCCTCCCTCCTCCCAGATCAGTACTGGGGCCGCCAAACCGATAAACTCATCTTT CASLLPDQYWGRQTDKLIF
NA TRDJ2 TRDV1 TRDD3 TGTGCTCTTGGGGCCACGAGAATACTGGGGCGAGCACGGGCAGCACAACTCTTCTTT CALGATRILGRARAAQLFF
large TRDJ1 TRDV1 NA TGTGCTCTTGGGCCTCGCCCGGGGGGACGAACCTTTTACGATAAACTCATCTTT CALGPRPGGRTFYDKLIF
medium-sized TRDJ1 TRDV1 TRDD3 TGTGCTCTTGGGAAACCCCGGCCTTCCTACAAACTGGGGGATACTAATACCGATAAACTCATCTTT CALGKPRPSYKLGDTNTDKLIF
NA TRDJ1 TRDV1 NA TGTGCTCTTGGGGAGCCCTACATTACTGCCGGCGATAAACTCATCTTT CALGEPYITAGDKLIF
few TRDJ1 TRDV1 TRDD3 TGTGCTCTTGGGGAACGGGGATCGCCTGGGGGATACGCGAGGTACACCGATAAACTCATCTTT CALGERGSPGGYARYTDKLIF
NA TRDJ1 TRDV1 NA TGTGCTCTTGGGGAACAGCTTGGTTTCCTGTTCTCGTACACCGATAAACCCATCTTT CALGEQLGFLFSYTDKPIF
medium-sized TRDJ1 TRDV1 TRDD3 TGTGCTCTTGGGGAAGGGCCTTCCCCCTTATACTGGGGGATTCCAGCGGGACCTTATAAACTCATCTTT CALGEGPSPLYWGIPAGPYKLIF
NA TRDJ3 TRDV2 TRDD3 TGTGCCTGCGACGACCTACTGGGGGACAGCTCCTGGGACACCCGACAGATGTTTTTC CACDDLLGDSSWDTRQMFF
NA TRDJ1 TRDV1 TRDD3 TGTGCTCTTGGGGAGCTGTCTGGGGGATACGACCCCCCTTGGTTAACCGATAAACTCATCTTT CALGELSGGYDPPWLTDKLIF
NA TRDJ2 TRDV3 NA TGTGCCTTCAACCGCCTTCCTACGGACTGGGGGATCTGCAAGGTTTTTCGTAATGATGCCTGTGGTAGTGCTTTGACAGCACAACTCTTCTTT CAFNRLPTDWGICKVFRNDACGSALTAQLFF
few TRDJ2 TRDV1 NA TGTGCTCTTGGGCCTCTTTTGACAGCACAACTCTTCTTT CALGPLLTAQLFF
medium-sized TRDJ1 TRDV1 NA TGTGCTCTTGGGGCTCTACGTTACACCGATAAACTCATCTTT CALGALRYTDKLIF
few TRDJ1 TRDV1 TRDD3 TGTGCTCTTGGGGAACGAAGTACTGGGGGATACTCATCGTACACCGATAAACTCATCTTT CALGERSTGGYSSYTDKLIF
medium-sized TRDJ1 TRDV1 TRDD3 TGTGCTCTTGGGGAGGGAAAACGGACCGTGGGGGATCTAGGACTCATCTTT CALGEGKRTVGDLGLIF